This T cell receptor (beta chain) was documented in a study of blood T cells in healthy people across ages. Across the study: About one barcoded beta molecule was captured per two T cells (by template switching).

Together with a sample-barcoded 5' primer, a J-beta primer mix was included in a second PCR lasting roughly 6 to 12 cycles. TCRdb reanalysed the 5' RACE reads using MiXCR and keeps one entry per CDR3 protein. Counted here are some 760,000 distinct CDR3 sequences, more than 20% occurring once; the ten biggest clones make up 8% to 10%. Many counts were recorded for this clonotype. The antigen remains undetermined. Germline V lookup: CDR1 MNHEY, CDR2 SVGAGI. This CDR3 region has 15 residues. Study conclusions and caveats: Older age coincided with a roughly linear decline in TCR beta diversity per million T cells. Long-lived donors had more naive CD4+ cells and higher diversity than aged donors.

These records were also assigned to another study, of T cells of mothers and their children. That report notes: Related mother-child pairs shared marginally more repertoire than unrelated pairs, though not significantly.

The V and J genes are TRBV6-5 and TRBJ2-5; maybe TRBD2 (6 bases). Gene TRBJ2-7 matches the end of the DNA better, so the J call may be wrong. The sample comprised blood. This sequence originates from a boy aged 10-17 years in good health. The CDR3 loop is CASSRPGLPSYEQYF. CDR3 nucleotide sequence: TGTGCCAGCAGCCGACCGGGACTGCCATCCTACGAGCAGTACTTC.